The 19 T cell receptor beta chains listed next were all sequenced from one sample in a study of response to subunit inactivated influenza vaccine. A single record per CDR3 protein comes from TCRdb applying MiXCR to the RT-PCR reads. The table includes about 530,000 distinct CDR3 sequences, roughly 12% detected once. Specimen: PBMCs from blood, collected on the day of vaccination. The receptors shown here come from a man aged 50-60 years who received an inactivated influenza vaccine.

This clonotype turned up a few times. The rearrangement uses TRBV20-1 and TRBJ2-2; TRBD1 matches 12 bases. There are 15 residues in the CDR3. CDR1 and CDR2 from the germline V gene are DFQATT and SNEGSKA (reference sequence). With 1 base clipped from V and 7 bases from J, the junction kept 4 bases outside the gene matches. CDR3: CSARAGQGAGGELFF. The CDR3 nucleotides are TGCAGTGCTAGAGCGGGACAGGGGGCCGGCGGGGAGCTGTTTTTT.

Only a few counts were recorded for this clonotype. The V call is TRBV6-5, the J call TRBJ2-2; D may be TRBD1 (6 bases). The CDR3 spans 12 residues. Trimming shortened V by 6 bases and J by 7 bases, and 9 bases separated the two germline ends. Germline V lookup: CDR1 MNHEY, CDR2 SVGAGI. CDR3 in amino acids: CASRLGGGELFF. The CDR3 bases are TGTGCCAGCAGGCTAGGGGGCGGGGAGCTGTTTTTT.

The CDR3 loop is CASRGGPLQETQYF. The CDR3 DNA sequence: TGTGCCAGCAGGGGGGGGCCGCTCCAAGAGACCCAGTACTTC. This chain joins TRBV6-1 and TRBJ2-5; perhaps TRBD2 as D (7 bases). Germline-derived CDR1 and CDR2 are MNHNS and SASEGT. Trimming pared 6 bases from V and 1 base from J, leaving 12 bases between. The CDR3 spans 14 residues.

The chain carries TRBV30 and TRBJ2-1; TRBD2 agrees at 10 bases. Germline trimming cut 0 bases from V and 7 bases from J; bases unmatched to any gene: 3. There are 14 residues in the CDR3. CDR1 and CDR2 from the germline V gene are GTSNPN and SVGIG (reference sequence). Here the CDR3 DNA reads TGTGCCTGGAGTGTGGGGACTAGCGTGAATGAGCAGTTCTTC. Encoded protein: CAWSVGTSVNEQFF. The full variable domain, with the rest looked up from reference TRBV30 and TRBJ2-1, is SQTIHQWPATLVQPVGSPLSLECTVEGTSNPNLYWYRQAAGRGLQLLFYSVGIGQISSEVPQNLSASRPQDRQFILSSKKLLLSDSGFYLCAWSVGTSVNEQFFGPGTRLTVL.

On this clonotype: Being one base from a much bigger clone, this may be a read error. The J gene is TRBJ1-6, the V gene TRBV30; 7 bases are shared with TRBD1. CDR1 is GTSNPN, CDR2 SVGIG, per germline (reference sequence). CDR3 length: 14 amino acids. The V segment lost 0 bases and the J segment 10 bases; nucleotides outside the gene matches: 6. The CDR3 sequence: CAWSVDRAWSPLHF. The CDR3 DNA follows: TGTGCCTGGAGTGTCGACAGGGCTTGGTCACCCCTCCACTTT.

The chain recombines TRBV9 with TRBJ2-3, with no clear D. Germline CDR1 SGDLS, CDR2 YYNGEE. This CDR3 is built from 13 residues. V lost 4 bases, J lost 8 bases, and 14 bases lay in between. CDR3 region: CASSRSELGTQYF. The DNA of the CDR3 is TGTGCCAGCAGCCGATCCGAGTTAGGTACGCAGTATTTT.

The chain combines TRBV6-5 with TRBJ2-5; 12 bases map to TRBD2. Germline CDR1 and CDR2: MNHEY and SVGAGI. With V trimmed by 1 base and J by 5 bases, 8 bases remained unmatched. The CDR3 loop spans 17 amino acids. Here the CDR3 DNA reads TGTGCCAGCAGTTACTTGTCGACTAGCGGGAGAATTGAGACCCAGTACTTC. Its protein product is CASSYLSTSGRIETQYF.

This clonotype was picked up a small number of times. The CDR3 protein is CASSLDAGATGELFF. The CDR3 DNA sequence: TGTGCCAGCAGCTTAGACGCAGGTGCCACCGGGGAGCTGTTTTTT. The rearrangement uses TRBV11-2 and TRBJ2-2, with D uncertain. CDR3 length: 15 residues. Looked up from germline, CDR1 is SGHAT and CDR2 is FQNNGV. Between the trimmed V and J ends, which lost 0 bases and 4 bases, there was a span of 9 bases.

The chain is built from TRBV20-1 and TRBJ2-3; no clear D gene. CDR3 length: 13 residues. Trimming removed 1 base at V and 2 bases at J, with 7 bases between. Looked up from germline, CDR1 is DFQATT and CDR2 is SNEGSKA (reference sequence). DNA for the CDR3: TGCAGTGCTAGAGTCCTTATCACAGATACGCAGTATTTT. Translation: CSARVLITDTQYF.

This clonotype was counted between two and nine times. Here the CDR3 reads CASSYSGRGSGELFF. As DNA, the CDR3 is TGTGCCAGCAGTTACTCCGGTCGCGGATCCGGGGAGCTGTTTTTT. The chain joins TRBV6-2 or TRBV6-3 to TRBJ2-2; D is uncertain. CDR1 is MNHEY, CDR2 SVGEGT, per germline. CDR3 length: 15 residues. V was shortened by 0 bases and J by 6 bases, with 11 bases between the two germline ends.

This clonotype was found a few times. The chain joins TRBV7-9 to TRBJ1-2; no reliable D call. Trimming left V 1 base short and J 8 bases short, with 8 bases between. Looked up from germline, CDR1 is SEHNR and CDR2 is FQNEAQ (reference sequence). The CDR3 loop spans 12 amino acids. The CDR3 DNA reads as TGTGCCAGCAGCTTAGGCTCGAGCGGCTACACCTTC. It specifies CASSLGSSGYTF.

The rearrangement joins TRBV20-1 to TRBJ2-7; 9 bases line up with TRBD1. This CDR3 has 17 amino acids. Trimming at V came to 5 bases and at J to 3 bases, leaving 17 bases not matched to a gene. The germline V gene has CDR1 DFQATT and CDR2 SNEGSKA (reference sequence). The CDR3 loop reads CSAYLPGQGAPVYEQYF. Written as DNA, the CDR3 is TGCAGTGCTTACCTCCCGGGACAGGGTGCTCCAGTCTACGAGCAGTACTTC.

This clonotype has ten or more counts. The chain carries TRBV7-2 and TRBJ2-5, with D perhaps TRBD2 (6 bases). Germline V gives CDR1 SGHTA, CDR2 FQGNSA. The CDR3 extends over 15 amino acids. Deletions cut 3 bases from V and 5 bases from J, with 16 bases between. The CDR3 here is CASSLGGRVSETQYF. The CDR3, as DNA: TGTGCCAGCAGCTTGGGAGGCAGGGTGTCGGAGACCCAGTACTTC. Combining the CDR3 with reference TRBV7-2 and TRBJ2-5 gives the whole variable domain GAGVSQSPSNKVTEKGKDVELRCDPISGHTALYWYRQSLGQGLEFLIYFQGNSAPDKSGLPSDRFSAERTGGSVSTLTIQRTQQEDSAVYLCASSLGGRVSETQYFGPGTRLLVL.

This clonotype was counted only a few times. The chain links TRBV5-1 to TRBJ2-3; a weak D match, TRBD2 (6 bases). The CDR3 has 16 amino acids. The V end was cut by 1 base, the J end by 0 bases, with 12 bases between. Germline-derived CDR1 and CDR2 are SGHRS and YFSETQ. The CDR3, as DNA: TGCGCCAGCAGCTTGTTCGTGCGGGGTAGCACAGATACGCAGTATTTT. It yields the protein CASSLFVRGSTDTQYF.

V is TRBV10-3 and J is TRBJ2-5; possible D gene TRBD2, 5 bases. With 0 bases removed from V and 2 bases from J, the gap between germline ends came to 16 bases. There are 17 residues in the CDR3. From germline, CDR1 is ENHRY and CDR2 SYGVKD. The CDR3 coding sequence is TGTGCCATCAGTGAGTCGCGGGCAGCAACTAGTCAAGAGACCCAGTACTTC. Its translation is CAISESRAATSQETQYF.

This clonotype appeared many times. The V and J genes are TRBV9 and TRBJ2-1, with TRBD1 as a possible D gene (5 bases). The CDR3 is 12 amino acids. In germline, CDR1 is SGDLS, CDR2 YYNGEE. With 4 bases removed from V and 8 bases from J, the gap between germline ends came to 10 bases. This chain's CDR3 is CASSQGLDEQFF. DNA for the CDR3: TGTGCCAGCAGCCAGGGTCTCGATGAGCAGTTCTTC.

At least ten counts were recorded for this clonotype. This chain connects TRBV12-3 or TRBV12-4 to TRBJ2-1; D may match TRBD1 or TRBD2 (6 bases each). Trimming removed 5 bases at V and 1 base at J, with 21 bases between. This CDR3 is 18 amino acids long. The chain's CDR3 is CASSPRDTVRLSYNEQFF. The CDR3 coding sequence is TGTGCCAGCAGTCCGCGGGACACTGTACGCTTATCCTACAATGAGCAGTTCTTC.

The CDR3 DNA follows: TGCGCCAGCAGCCAAGATTATGGGGGAGGGCAGTACTTC. The encoded protein is CASSQDYGGGQYF. The chain joins TRBV4-3 to TRBJ2-7; perhaps TRBD2 as D (6 bases). V was cut by 0 bases and J by 9 bases, with 12 bases left in between. The CDR3 is made up of 13 amino acids. Germline V gives CDR1 LGHNA, CDR2 YSLEER.

The V and J genes are TRBV5-1 and TRBJ2-2, with D possibly matching TRBD1 (6 bases). The V gene's germline CDR1 is SGHRS and CDR2 YFSETQ. V lost 2 bases to trimming and J lost 1 base, with 12 bases between them. This CDR3 contains 16 residues. The chain's CDR3 is CASSLLRDKNTGELFF. The CDR3 nucleotides are TGCGCCAGCAGCTTACTTCGGGACAAGAACACCGGGGAGCTGTTTTTT.